This T cell receptor beta chain appears in the sequencing data of a study of OX40 agonist ivuxolimab in advanced cancers. Across the whole study: Ivuxolimab, an agonistic anti-OX40 (CD134) antibody, was given to patients. Intravenous ivuxolimab was administered to patients every 2 weeks at 0.01 to 10 mg/kg. Overall study results and limits: Clonal expansion in partial responders at 0.1-3.0 mg/kg ranked among the lowest. Clones of CD4+ and CD8+ blood T cells grew by week 6 at doses of 0.1 to 3.0 mg/kg.

This CDR3 spans 21 amino acids. V was cut by 2 bases and J by 0 bases, with 29 bases left in between. Looked up from germline, CDR1 is LNHNV and CDR2 is YYDKDF (reference sequence). TCRdb keeps only in-frame clones here, not all; method: immunoSEQ multiplex PCR. The sample contains more than 60,000 clones, roughly 86% of which appear only once. A remark on this clone: Its antigen is not identified.

The source material was CD4+ or CD8+ T cells sorted from blood, sampled in a trial of the OX40 agonist ivuxolimab. The chain employs TRBV15 and TRBJ2-7; tentatively, D is TRBD1 or TRBD2 (6 bases each). This receptor was taken from an adult with an advanced solid tumor such as melanoma, head and neck, liver or kidney cancer. CDR3 in amino acids: CATSRQTGPGMGGRLSYEQYF. The CDR3 coding sequence is TGTGCCACCAGCAGACAGACAGGACCCGGCATGGGAGGACGGCTCTCCTACGAGCAGTACTTC.